Below, 8 T cell receptor beta chains from the same sample are listed, as sequenced in a study of control samples from healthy donors and cancer patients. Assay: immunoSEQ multiplex PCR; the TCRdb copy retains only in-frame clones and omits some. This repertoire shows roughly 190,000 clones, 91% found once; its top ten account for less than 1.6%. Sequenced sample: blood. The receptors were gathered from a woman aged 30 to 39 in good health.

This rearrangement joins TRBV24-1 to TRBJ2-7; no firm D call. CDR1 is KGHDR and CDR2 is SFDVKD in the germline V gene. The CDR3 covers 12 residues. With 4 bases removed from V and 3 bases from J, the gap between germline ends came to 6 bases. The CDR3 DNA reads TGTGCCACCAGTGACCAGTTCTACGAGCAGTACTTC. Protein product: CATSDQFYEQYF.

V is TRBV19 and J is TRBJ1-2; D is unresolved. Germline values: CDR1 LNHDA, CDR2 SQIVND (reference sequence). This CDR3 region has 11 residues. The V and J ends lost 4 bases and 3 bases respectively, with 3 bases between them. As DNA, the CDR3 is TGTGCCAGTAGTACCGACTATGGCTACACCTTC. Residues: CASSTDYGYTF.

The chain employs TRBV5-1 and TRBJ2-2; D call uncertain. V was trimmed by 5 bases and J by 0 bases, leaving 8 bases between them. The CDR3 runs to 14 residues. The V gene's germline CDR1 is SGHRS and CDR2 YFSETQ. CDR3 DNA sequence: TGCGCCAGCAGTTCCAGCTCGAACACCGGGGAGCTGTTTTTT. It is translated as CASSSSSNTGELFF.

This clone was seen a single time. Different DNA sequences within this sample yield the same CDR3. This chain uses TRBV7-2 with TRBJ2-7; TRBD2 is a possible D gene (6 bases). In germline, CDR1 is SGHTA, CDR2 FQGNSA. Between the trimmed V and J ends, which lost 2 bases and 4 bases, there was a span of 6 bases. The CDR3 contains 12 residues. CDR3 amino acids: CASSLSGYEQYF. The CDR3 nucleotides are TGTGCCAGCAGCTTAAGCGGGTACGAGCAGTACTTC.

This rearrangement joins TRBV7-9 to TRBJ1-1; 9 bases align to TRBD1. V was clipped by 5 bases and J by 1 base; unmatched bases: 2. The germline gives CDR1 SEHNR, CDR2 FQNEAQ (reference sequence). The CDR3 totals 14 residues. CDR3 residues: CASSVTGGNTEAFF. CDR3 coding DNA: TGTGCCAGCAGCGTGACAGGGGGGAACACTGAAGCTTTCTTT.

The gene calls are TRBV5-6 and TRBJ2-1, with 13 positions matching TRBD2. The CDR3 spans 15 residues. Germline V gives CDR1 SGHDT, CDR2 YYEEEE. The junction had 1 base not matched to a gene; V was cut back by 3 bases and J by 4 bases. The CDR3, as DNA: TGTGCCAGCAGCTGGGGACTAGCGGGATACAATGAGCAGTTCTTC. It translates to CASSWGLAGYNEQFF.

CDR3 coding DNA: TGTGCCAGCAGTGAACAACAGGCACCACAAGAGACCCAGTACTTC. This sequence encodes CASSEQQAPQETQYF. This chain uses TRBV2 with TRBJ2-5; D is perhaps TRBD1 (5 bases). This CDR3 region has 15 residues. Germline CDR1 reads SNHLY; CDR2 reads FYNNEI. V lost 2 bases to trimming and J lost 2 bases, with 12 bases between them. Drawing the rest from reference TRBV2 and TRBJ2-5, the complete variable domain is EPEVTQTPSHQVTQMGQEVILRCVPISNHLYFYWYRQILGQKVEFLVSFYNNEISEKSEIFDDQFSVERPDGSNFTLKIRSTKLEDSAMYFCASSEQQAPQETQYFGPGTRLLVL.

The rearrangement uses TRBV5-1 and TRBJ2-6, with D unresolved. The germline V and J ends were trimmed by 4 bases and 0 bases, with 11 bases remaining between them. The CDR3 has 16 residues. Per germline, CDR1 SGHRS and CDR2 YFSETQ. Here the CDR3 reads CASSPGRYSGANVLTF. The CDR3 bases are TGCGCCAGCAGCCCGGGCAGGTACTCTGGGGCCAACGTCCTGACTTTC. Full variable domain (remainder filled in from reference TRBV5-1 and TRBJ2-6): KAGVTQTPRYLIKTRGQQVTLSCSPISGHRSVSWYQQTPGQGLQFLFEYFSETQRNKGNFPGRFSGRQFSNSRSEMNVSTLELGDSALYLCASSPGRYSGANVLTFGAGSRLTVL.